Presented here are 20 T cell receptor beta chains from one specimen sequenced in a study of cytomegalovirus exposure and HLA in healthy donors. Both 60 Vbeta primers and 13 Jbeta primers went into the PCR. The assay was immunoSEQ multiplex PCR, and TCRdb's table has in-frame clones only and misses some. The sample records 60,000 to 90,000 clones, about two thirds being singletons. The sequenced material came from PBMCs. The receptors shown here come from a woman aged 45-59 years in good health and CMV-seropositive.

The chain uses TRBV27 and TRBJ2-5; no clear D. Trimming left V 6 bases short and J 2 bases short, with 7 bases between. The germline gives CDR1 MNHEY, CDR2 SMNVEV (reference sequence). The CDR3 length is 12 residues. DNA for the CDR3: TGTGCCAGCAGGAGCCGTCAAGAGACCCAGTACTTC. Encoded protein: CASRSRQETQYF.

J is TRBJ2-1 and V is TRBV10-3, with 9 positions matching TRBD2. The junction had 3 bases not matched to a gene; V was cut back by 2 bases and J by 7 bases. CDR1 and CDR2 (germline): ENHRY, SYGVKD. The CDR3 runs 14 residues. The CDR3 bases are TGTGCCATCAGTGAGACTAGCGGGTCGAATGAGCAGTTCTTC. Amino acid sequence: CAISETSGSNEQFF.

This clone has only a few counts. The rearrangement uses TRBV5-1 and TRBJ1-5, with a weak D call TRBD1 (5 bases). V was clipped by 4 bases and J by 2 bases, with 16 bases between them. There are 16 residues in the CDR3. CDR1 is SGHRS and CDR2 is YFSETQ in the germline V gene. The CDR3 reads CASSPGFSGGNQPQHF. Written as DNA, the CDR3 is TGCGCCAGCAGCCCGGGGTTTTCGGGGGGCAATCAGCCCCAGCATTTT.

V and J are TRBV29-1 and TRBJ2-7, with D possibly being TRBD1 (6 bases). Trimming took off 2 bases at V and 6 bases at J, with 17 bases between the two ends. This CDR3 region has 14 residues. Germline CDR1 is SQVTM and CDR2 is ANQGSEA. CDR3 nucleotide sequence: TGCAGCGTTGAATCCCAGGGGCTTATGTCCGAGCAGTACTTC. Protein: CSVESQGLMSEQYF.

The chain has TRBV2 and TRBJ2-3; D perhaps matches TRBD1 (6 bases). The CDR3 consists of 15 residues. Trimming cost V 2 bases and J 2 bases, with 11 bases left between them. Germline CDR1 is SNHLY and CDR2 is FYNNEI. CDR3 nucleotides: TGTGCCAGCAGTGAACAGGGGCCTTACACAGATACGCAGTATTTT. The encoded protein is CASSEQGPYTDTQYF.

In its sample, this clone was seen a few times. This sequence joins TRBV27 and TRBJ1-1; a weak D match, TRBD1 (6 bases). V was cut by 3 bases and J by 0 bases, with 8 bases left in between. The CDR3 consists of 14 residues. Germline V CDR1 and CDR2: MNHEY, SMNVEV (reference sequence). Here the CDR3 DNA reads TGTGCCAGCAGTTTCAACAGGGTGAACACTGAAGCTTTCTTT. Translating gives CASSFNRVNTEAFF.

This clone was recorded a few times. The V gene is TRBV30, the J gene TRBJ1-5; D might be TRBD1 (5 bases). The V gene lost 3 bases and the J gene lost 5 bases, with 14 bases spanning the gap. CDR3 length: 14 residues. Germline V gene lookup returns CDR1 GTSNPN and CDR2 SVGIG (reference sequence). CDR3 loop: CAWSPTGGDQPQHF. CDR3 in DNA: TGTGCCTGGAGCCCGACGGGGGGTGATCAGCCCCAGCATTTT.

This clone appeared a few times. V gene TRBV27 combines with J gene TRBJ2-7, with TRBD2 identical over 12 bases. V lost 5 bases, J lost 5 bases, and 4 bases stayed unmatched. Germline loops: CDR1 MNHEY, CDR2 SMNVEV (reference sequence). This CDR3 is 14 amino acids long. In DNA, the CDR3 is TGTGCCAGCAGTCGACTAGCGGGAGTCAACGAGCAGTACTTC. Translating it yields CASSRLAGVNEQYF.

This clone was seen a few times. The rearrangement joins TRBV19 to TRBJ2-7; 10 nucleotides align to TRBD1. CDR3 length: 16 residues. V trimming: 3 bases; J trimming: 2 bases; junction bases outside the gene matches: 7. Germline V lookup: CDR1 LNHDA, CDR2 SQIVND (reference sequence). The CDR3 loop is CASSMDRGSLAYEQYF. CDR3 coding DNA: TGTGCCAGTAGTATGGACAGGGGGTCGCTCGCCTACGAGCAGTACTTC.

This clone came up a few times. The V call is TRBV4-3, the J call TRBJ1-4; 7 positions match TRBD1. The CDR3 is 15 residues long. Germline V lookup: CDR1 LGHNA, CDR2 YSLEER. J lost 8 bases, V lost 3 bases, and 9 bases had no gene match. CDR3: CASSQGTGVQEKLFF. The CDR3 coding sequence is TGCGCCAGCAGCCAGGGCACAGGGGTACAGGAAAAACTGTTTTTT.

This sequence joins TRBV27 and TRBJ1-4; the D is unclear. There are 12 residues in the CDR3. Looked up from germline, CDR1 is MNHEY and CDR2 is SMNVEV (reference sequence). V dropped 5 bases and J dropped 14 bases, with 15 bases sitting between them. CDR3 nucleotides: TGTGCCAGCAGTCAAAACCGGGGAAAGCTGTTTTTT. Translation: CASSQNRGKLFF.

This clone appeared a few times. The chain couples TRBV7-8 to TRBJ2-2; possible D gene TRBD1, 7 bases. Trimming took off 7 bases at V and 5 bases at J, with 20 bases between the two ends. Germline V lookup: CDR1 SGHVS, CDR2 FQNEAQ. The CDR3 extends over 16 amino acids. The CDR3 here is CASTLGGGAGTGELFF. CDR3 in DNA: TGTGCCAGCACCCTAGGAGGGGGCGCTGGGACCGGGGAGCTGTTTTTT.

The chain carries TRBV2 and TRBJ2-7, with D perhaps matching TRBD2 (5 bases). V lost 4 bases to trimming and J lost 3 bases, with 7 bases between them. This CDR3 spans 12 amino acids. CDR1 is SNHLY and CDR2 is FYNNEI in the germline V gene. CDR3 amino acids: CASSGGSYEQYF. The DNA for the CDR3 is TGTGCCAGCAGTGGTGGGAGCTACGAGCAGTACTTC. The variable domain in full, completed from reference TRBV2 and TRBJ2-7, reads EPEVTQTPSHQVTQMGQEVILRCVPISNHLYFYWYRQILGQKVEFLVSFYNNEISEKSEIFDDQFSVERPDGSNFTLKIRSTKLEDSAMYFCASSGGSYEQYFGPGTRLTVT.

The chain combines TRBV29-1 with TRBJ2-3; 8 bases match TRBD2. This CDR3 spans 16 amino acids. Germline CDR1 reads SQVTM; CDR2 reads ANQGSEA. Trimming at V came to 3 bases and at J to 0 bases, leaving 8 bases not matched to a gene. The DNA of the CDR3 is TGCAGCGTTGAGCCACGGGAGGGCCGGAGCACAGATACGCAGTATTTT. Its protein product is CSVEPREGRSTDTQYF.

The chain links TRBV11-3 to TRBJ2-7; weak D call: TRBD1 (6 bases). Trimming removed 0 bases from V and 0 bases from J, with 9 bases in between. Germline V gives CDR1 SGHNT, CDR2 YENEEA. This CDR3 contains 15 residues. CDR3 sequence reads: CASSLDGDTSYEQYF. CDR3 coding DNA: TGTGCCAGCAGCTTAGACGGGGACACCTCCTACGAGCAGTACTTC.

The rearrangement joins TRBV4-3 to TRBJ1-1; 9 positions match TRBD1. With 3 bases clipped from V and 11 bases from J, the junction kept 4 bases outside the gene matches. This CDR3 is 12 amino acids long. Looked up from germline, CDR1 is LGHNA and CDR2 is YSLEER. CDR3 in DNA: TGCGCCAGCAGCCACCAACAGGGGGCGGCTTTCTTT. Amino acid sequence: CASSHQQGAAFF.

The J gene is TRBJ1-2, the V gene TRBV6-5; D remains unclear. The germline V and J ends were trimmed by 7 bases and 4 bases, with 7 bases remaining between them. Germline assignment: CDR1 MNHEY and CDR2 SVGAGI. This CDR3 region has 11 residues. Written as DNA, the CDR3 is TGTGCCAGCACAAACGGCTATGGCTACACCTTC. Translation gives CASTNGYGYTF.

In this sample, this clone turned up a few times. The chain recombines TRBV4-1 with TRBJ2-1, with 10 bases that match TRBD2. From germline, CDR1 is MGHRA and CDR2 YSYEKL. This CDR3 is 15 amino acids long. Germline trimming cut 0 bases from V and 4 bases from J; bases unmatched to any gene: 0. CDR3 nucleotide sequence: TGCGCCAGCAGCCAAGAGACTAGCGGGTACAATGAGCAGTTCTTC. This encodes CASSQETSGYNEQFF.

The chain has TRBV5-1 and TRBJ2-2; the D gene is possibly TRBD2 (6 bases). CDR3 length: 14 amino acids. V was clipped by 6 bases and J by 1 base, with 10 bases between them. Per germline, CDR1 SGHRS and CDR2 YFSETQ. CDR3 coding DNA: TGCGCCAGCACCCCGGAGGGGAACACCGGGGAGCTGTTTTTT. Translated: CASTPEGNTGELFF. Supplemented by reference TRBV5-1 and TRBJ2-2, the full variable domain reads KAGVTQTPRYLIKTRGQQVTLSCSPISGHRSVSWYQQTPGQGLQFLFEYFSETQRNKGNFPGRFSGRQFSNSRSEMNVSTLELGDSALYLCASTPEGNTGELFFGEGSRLTVL.

The chain has TRBV5-1 and TRBJ1-2; D ambiguous. The CDR3 length is 13 residues. Looked up from germline, CDR1 is SGHRS and CDR2 is YFSETQ. With 2 bases removed from V and 7 bases from J, the gap between germline ends came to 12 bases. For the CDR3, the DNA is TGCGCCAGCAGCTTAACACCCCGGGGTGGCTACACCTTC. Amino acids: CASSLTPRGGYTF.